Listed here are 14 T cell receptor beta chains from one sample, sequenced in a study of blood T cell repertoires in COVID-19. TCRdb's table, derived via immunoSEQ multiplex PCR, lists solely in-frame clones and lacks some. The sample records more than 250,000 clones, around 80% being singletons. The sample taken for sequencing was peripheral blood. These receptors were obtained from a woman between 50 and 59 years old with acute or convalescent COVID-19.

J is TRBJ1-6 and V is TRBV28; no clear D gene. There are 15 residues in the CDR3. Trimming pared 7 bases from V and 6 bases from J, leaving 16 bases between. Germline V CDR1 and CDR2: MDHEN, SYDVKM. CDR3 residues: CASNRGAVGNSPLHF. The DNA for the CDR3 is TGTGCCAGCAATCGTGGAGCCGTGGGTAATTCACCCCTCCACTTT.

This chain uses TRBV5-1 with TRBJ2-3; D is perhaps TRBD2 (6 bases). Germline V gene lookup returns CDR1 SGHRS and CDR2 YFSETQ. The V and J ends lost 4 bases and 3 bases respectively, with 15 bases between them. The CDR3 loop spans 15 amino acids. The CDR3 spells CASSVDYPTTDTQYF. For the CDR3, the DNA is TGCGCCAGCAGCGTGGACTATCCCACTACAGATACGCAGTATTTT.

This clone was counted between two and nine times. J is TRBJ2-1 and V is TRBV27; 13 bases are a match to TRBD2. Germline V gene sequence: CDR1 MNHEY, CDR2 SMNVEV (reference sequence). The V and J ends lost 6 bases and 6 bases, in that order; junction bases with no gene match: 2. The CDR3 covers 14 residues. Here the CDR3 reads CASRLAGGRNEQFF. The DNA for the CDR3 is TGTGCCAGCAGACTAGCGGGGGGGCGCAATGAGCAGTTCTTC.

Here the CDR3 reads CASSPRDRGQSYNEQFF. CDR3 nucleotide sequence: TGTGCCAGCTCACCTCGGGACAGGGGGCAATCCTACAATGAGCAGTTCTTC. The chain joins TRBV18 to TRBJ2-1, with 12 bases identical to TRBD1. CDR1 is KGHSH, CDR2 LQKENI, per germline. This CDR3 contains 17 residues. The V segment lost 3 bases and the J segment 1 base; nucleotides outside the gene matches: 4.

This chain connects TRBV24-1 to TRBJ2-2, with D perhaps matching TRBD1 (6 bases). The CDR3 has 15 amino acids. In germline, CDR1 is KGHDR, CDR2 SFDVKD. Trimming shortened V by 5 bases and J by 0 bases, and 9 bases separated the two germline ends. CDR3 DNA: TGTGCCACCAGTGGGACAGTCCCGAACACCGGGGAGCTGTTTTTT. Its translation: CATSGTVPNTGELFF.

As DNA, the CDR3 is TGTGCCAGCAGCCAAGACCGTCAAACCGGGGAAAAACTGTTTTTT. Translating gives CASSQDRQTGEKLFF. This chain connects TRBV3-1 (or the pseudogene TRBV3-2) to TRBJ1-4; no clear D gene. Germline CDR1 reads LGHDT; CDR2 reads YNNKEL (reference sequence). Trimming cost V 0 bases and J 8 bases, with 13 bases left between them. The CDR3 sequence is 15 residues long.

The rearrangement links TRBV5-5 to TRBJ1-4, with 7 bases lining up with TRBD1. With 3 bases clipped from V and 2 bases from J, the junction kept 4 bases outside the gene matches. This CDR3 spans 15 amino acids. The germline V gene encodes CDR1 SGHKS and CDR2 YYEKEE (reference sequence). The CDR3 DNA follows: TGTGCCAGCAGCTCTACAGGGGAGACTAATGAAAAACTGTTTTTT. It translates to CASSSTGETNEKLFF.

Remarks on this clone: This CDR3 fails to terminate in the conserved phenylalanine or tryptophan, so it likely reflects a read error. The DNA is left out, because the CDR3 cannot be placed on it with certainty; the CDR3 is given as TCRdb lists it. The chain couples TRBV1 to TRBJ2-7; the table's D call TRBD2 went unverified against the DNA. TRBV1 is shown as a pseudogene. Ends included, the CDR3 has 10 residues. The CDR3 region is CTSSQDVGGP.

CDR3 in amino acids: CASSPGGEGNTEAFF. CDR3 nucleotides: TGTGCCAGCAGTCCTGGAGGGGAGGGGAACACTGAAGCTTTCTTT. V gene TRBV7-9 combines with J gene TRBJ1-1; TRBD1 is a possible D gene (5 bases). The CDR3 is 15 residues long. Germline loops: CDR1 SEHNR, CDR2 FQNEAQ (reference sequence). The germline V and J ends were trimmed by 6 bases and 1 base, with 15 bases remaining between them. Complete variable domain (other parts from reference TRBV7-9 and TRBJ1-1): DTGVSQNPRHKITKRGQNVTFRCDPISEHNRLYWYRQTLGQGPEFLTYFQNEAQLEKSRLLSDRFSAERPKGSFSTLEIQRTEQGDSAMYLCASSPGGEGNTEAFFGQGTRLTVV.

This chain links TRBV7-2 with TRBJ2-3, with TRBD2 matching 14 bases. Germline V gives CDR1 SGHTA, CDR2 FQGNSA. CDR3 length equals 15 residues. With 5 bases clipped from V and 6 bases from J, the junction kept 4 bases outside the gene matches. CDR3: CASSRGLAGADTQYF. The CDR3 DNA is TGTGCCAGCAGCCGGGGACTAGCGGGAGCGGATACGCAGTATTTT.

The V call is TRBV19, the J call TRBJ2-1; 9 nucleotides align to TRBD2. This CDR3 region has 15 residues. The V gene's germline CDR1 is LNHDA and CDR2 SQIVND (reference sequence). The J segment lost 9 bases and the V segment lost 3 bases, leaving 9 bases of the junction unmatched. CDR3: CASSMAGGRSSEQFF. In DNA, the CDR3 is TGTGCCAGTAGTATGGCGGGGGGGCGGTCGAGTGAGCAGTTCTTC.

This clone was recorded once. The rearrangement joins TRBV10-3 to TRBJ2-1; weak D call: TRBD2 (6 bases). The CDR3 loop spans 12 amino acids. Germline CDR1 is ENHRY and CDR2 is SYGVKD. Trimming removed 3 bases at V and 8 bases at J, with 8 bases between. CDR3 residues: CAISERRDEQFF. The CDR3 nucleotides are TGTGCCATCAGTGAACGGAGGGATGAGCAGTTCTTC.

This clone was found once. The chain combines TRBV10-2 with TRBJ1-5; D gene unclear. V gave up 4 bases and J gave up 5 bases, with 15 bases separating them. The CDR3 is made up of 15 amino acids. Germline assignment: CDR1 WSHSY and CDR2 SAAADI. The CDR3 loop reads CASSGNTAVDQPQHF. The CDR3 DNA reads TGCGCCAGCAGTGGGAACACGGCGGTCGATCAGCCCCAGCATTTT.

The CDR3 nucleotides are TGTGCCAGCAGCAAAGAGGTAGGGGTGCGGCAGCCCCAGCATTTT. Protein: CASSKEVGVRQPQHF. The chain uses TRBV21-1 and TRBJ1-5; TRBD1 is taken as the D call from the table, unchecked against the DNA. TRBV21-1 is a pseudogene locus. This CDR3 spans 15 amino acids.